This entry concerns a single T cell receptor (beta chain). Its antigen is undetermined. The sample belongs to a study of T-cell reconstitution after alpha-beta-depleted transplantation in children. Study results and caveats: A year post-transplant, T-cell counts and diversity derived mostly from newly produced T cells. After transplant, at about two months, alpha-beta T cells were reportedly derived from several hundred expanded graft clones. Several patients had high TCRbeta diversity at day 60; it came from surviving recipient T cells and thymic progenitors.

For TCRbeta, the library was prepared with unique molecular identifiers. MiXCR was run by TCRdb on the PCR reads, yielding one entry per CDR3 protein. The sample yields approximately 430,000 distinct CDR3 sequences, 15% to 20% seen once. Germline CDR1 reads SGHTA; CDR2 reads FQGNSA. Trimming cost V 1 base and J 3 bases, with 9 bases left between them. This CDR3 comprises 15 residues. The chain combines TRBV7-2 with TRBJ1-4; a weak D match, TRBD1 (5 bases). The input for sequencing was PBMCs, mostly from graft donor cells, taken 360 days after TCRalphabeta/CD19-depleted stem cell transplant. The TCR sequence derives from a boy younger than two who had a stem cell transplant for Wiskott-Aldrich syndrome, so the T cells may come from the graft donor. CDR3 sequence reads: CASSLDRGSNEKLFF. In nucleotides, the CDR3 is TGTGCCAGCAGCTTAGACCGGGGGTCTAATGAAAAACTGTTTTTT.